The clone carrying this T cell receptor beta chain occurred a few times. The time point here: patch test 1, 2 weeks after DPC sensitization. The sample's treatment: therapeutic diphenylcyclopropenone sensitization with weekly scalp DPC. Trimming pared 7 bases from V and 6 bases from J, leaving 16 bases between. Germline CDR1 is WSHSY and CDR2 is SAAADI. The CDR3 runs to 13 residues. This specimen belongs to a study of human T cells and chemical hapten exposure. MiXCR, applied by TCRdb to the RACE reads, yields one record per CDR3 protein. The sample has tens of thousands of distinct CDR3 sequences, 10% to 15% seen once.

This chain joins TRBV10-2 and TRBJ2-7; either TRBD1 or TRBD2 may fit D (5 bases each). This TCR was sampled from an older woman with alopecia areata. Some clones in this sample may be carry-over from other donors' samples. The specimen was whole blood, collected in connection with sensitization to the hapten diphenylcyclopropenone (DPC). CDR3 residues: CASNLSPGSEQYF. The CDR3 nucleotides read TGCGCCAGCAACCTCTCACCAGGGAGCGAGCAGTACTTC.